Listed below are T cell receptor beta chains from one sample, sequenced in a study of shared clonotypes between healthy human individuals. The protocol was immunoSEQ multiplex PCR, while the TCRdb copy is restricted to in-frame clones and leaves out a portion. In the table there are millions of clones, 90% to 95% of which are singletons. Sequenced material: naive CD8+ T cells from PBMCs. The receptors were gathered from a man aged 18 to 29 in good health. Some clones in this sample may be carry-over from other donors' samples. The CDR3 runs from the conserved cysteine through the conserved F or W. Fields, in order: J gene, V gene, CDR3 protein.

TRBJ2-2 | TRBV5-1 | CASSLARRGFVWELFF
TRBJ1-5 | TRBV19 | CATLDRYSNQPQHF
TRBJ2-3 | TRBV7-2 | CASSSRQSTDTQYF
TRBJ2-2 | TRBV7-8 | CASSLALPRPNTGELFF
TRBJ1-1 | TRBV27 | CASGWTGGNTEAFF
TRBJ2-5 | TRBV6-6 | CASSYFGTQETQYF
TRBJ2-1 | TRBV9 | CASSAGWGTSVDNEQFF
TRBJ2-7 | TRBV2 | CASEGRAENSYEQYF
TRBJ2-7 | TRBV5-4 | CASSNGAGIYEQYF
TRBJ1-2 | TRBV29-1 | CSVAGGGTSGYTF
TRBJ2-1 | TRBV7-2 | CASSLAAGSYNEQFF
TRBJ2-7 | TRBV27 | CASSPLQSSYEQYF
TRBJ2-3 | TRBV6-5 | CASSSTSGSFTDTQYF
TRBJ2-7 | TRBV28 | CASSLFSGGLYEQYF
TRBJ2-1 | TRBV6-5 | CASSYGTVGDEQFF
TRBJ1-3 | TRBV5-1 | CASSPGRVDSGNTIYF
TRBJ1-1 | TRBV7-6 | CASSLGIGTEAFF
TRBJ2-6 | TRBV27 | CASSPLRIAGSGANVLTF
TRBJ2-3 | TRBV15 | CATSRDDTLSTDTQYF
TRBJ2-3 | TRBV9 | CASSPDGDTDTQYF
TRBJ2-1 | TRBV4-3 | CASSQVSSGTLSSYNEQFF
TRBJ2-2 | TRBV7-9 | CASSRSRTVNTGELFF
TRBJ2-3 | TRBV7-6 | CASSSREPKADTQYF
TRBJ2-7 | TRBV18 | CASSEPGQGDYEQYF
TRBJ2-5 | TRBV9 | CASSASGDQETQYF
TRBJ1-5 | TRBV27 | CASSLWGSRGSSMQPQHF
TRBJ2-7 | TRBV28 | CATTSIDSYEQYF
TRBJ1-3 | TRBV7-6 | CASSLERQGPSPTNTIYF
TRBJ2-5 | TRBV29-1 | CSVATGSMETQYF
TRBJ1-4 | TRBV7-6 | CASTTTEDEKLFF
TRBJ2-7 | TRBV27 | CASSLQTGGYEQYF
TRBJ2-7 | TRBV7-9 | CASSLSGSGQYF
TRBJ2-1 | TRBV10-3 | CAISDIPRDRGRNEQFF
TRBJ2-6 | TRBV9 | CASSGESAGANVLTF
TRBJ2-7 | TRBV25-1 | CASSDQGVFYEQYF
TRBJ1-2 | TRBV6-5 | CASSRQDRGEDGYTF
TRBJ1-4 | TRBV30 | CACRVRTNEKLFF
TRBJ2-3 | TRBV9 | CASSVGVGSPLTDTQYF
TRBJ2-7 | TRBV27 | CASSPTMRGGAYEQYF
TRBJ2-1 | TRBV4-3 | CASSQDPTGALYNEQFF
TRBJ2-5 | TRBV7-3 | CASSPRGQAGETQYF
TRBJ2-3 | TRBV7-9 | CASSRKRGDSDTQYF
TRBJ2-2 | TRBV7-6 | CASSWASFTPDTGELFF
TRBJ2-1 | TRBV6-5 | CASTGEASGFGEQFF
TRBJ2-2 | TRBV4-1 | CASSQDQRGAGELFF
TRBJ2-1 | TRBV11-2 | CASSLGGALEQFF
TRBJ2-7 | TRBV28 | CASSLAGLSDEQYF
TRBJ2-1 | TRBV5-4 | CASSLRQGLPQEFF
TRBJ2-2 | TRBV27 | CASSLATRGTGELFF
TRBJ1-2 | TRBV19 | CASTPGGQDSYGYTF
TRBJ2-1 | TRBV9 | CASSVGEWGWGYNEQFF
TRBJ1-2 | TRBV27 | CASSPDGTLANYGYTF
TRBJ2-7 | TRBV27 | CASSRGLEQYF